This entry lists 9 T cell receptor beta chains sequenced from one sample in a study of blood T cell repertoires in COVID-19. Some clones are missing from TCRdb's copy, which holds only in-frame ones; the method was immunoSEQ multiplex PCR. The sample carries 150,000 to 200,000 clones, roughly 79% recorded once. The specimen was peripheral blood. Receptor source: a man between 60 and 75 years old with active or convalescent COVID-19.

This chain links TRBV6-5 with TRBJ2-3, with no clear D. V was clipped by 10 bases and J by 6 bases, with 11 bases between them. CDR1 MNHEY and CDR2 SVGAGI come from the germline V gene. The CDR3 sequence is 11 residues long. The CDR3 loop reads CATGWPDTQYF. CDR3 nucleotides: TGTGCCACCGGGTGGCCCGATACGCAGTATTTT.

The table lists this clone with a few counts. J is TRBJ2-3 and V is TRBV5-1; the match to TRBD2 covers 9 bases. There are 15 residues in the CDR3. Germline V gives CDR1 SGHRS, CDR2 YFSETQ. The J segment lost 4 bases and the V segment lost 0 bases, leaving 3 bases of the junction unmatched. The DNA for the CDR3 is TGCGCCAGCAGCTTGGTAGCGGGAGATGCAGATACGCAGTATTTT. Translating gives CASSLVAGDADTQYF. The full variable domain, its missing parts supplied by reference TRBV5-1 and TRBJ2-3, is KAGVTQTPRYLIKTRGQQVTLSCSPISGHRSVSWYQQTPGQGLQFLFEYFSETQRNKGNFPGRFSGRQFSNSRSEMNVSTLELGDSALYLCASSLVAGDADTQYFGPGTRLTVL.

The chain uses TRBV3-1 (or the pseudogene TRBV3-2) and TRBJ1-2; 8 nucleotides match TRBD1. V was pared by 1 base and J by 2 bases, with 15 bases of the junction left unmatched. The CDR3 consists of 19 residues. Germline assignment: CDR1 LGHDT and CDR2 YNNKEL (reference sequence). DNA of the CDR3: TGTGCCAGCAGCCAAGGACGGTCAGGGGGGGACAGGAAAAACTATGGCTACACCTTC. This encodes CASSQGRSGGDRKNYGYTF.

The rearrangement uses TRBV3-1 (or the pseudogene TRBV3-2) and TRBJ1-2; tentative D call: TRBD1 (5 bases). The CDR3 covers 14 residues. Germline CDR1 is LGHDT and CDR2 is YNNKEL (reference sequence). The V and J ends lost 4 bases and 8 bases respectively, with 17 bases between them. This CDR3 is CASSLGRRGSGYTF. Here the CDR3 DNA reads TGTGCCAGCAGCCTAGGTAGGAGGGGTAGCGGCTACACCTTC.

This clone appeared once. This CDR3 reads CATRLRGSGRNQETQYF. In DNA form, the CDR3 reads TGTGCCACCAGACTTCGGGGTAGCGGGAGGAACCAAGAGACCCAGTACTTC. V and J are TRBV15 and TRBJ2-5; 10 nucleotides line up with TRBD2. The CDR3 has 17 amino acids. The ends lost 6 bases at V and 0 bases at J; junction bases unmatched: 10. Germline V lookup: CDR1 LNHNV, CDR2 YYDKDF (reference sequence).

J is TRBJ1-4 and V is TRBV27; D may be TRBD1 (5 bases). This CDR3 spans 14 amino acids. Germline-derived CDR1 and CDR2 are MNHEY and SMNVEV (reference sequence). V was cut by 6 bases and J by 7 bases, with 15 bases left in between. CDR3 nucleotides: TGTGCCAGCAGCCGAGTGGGGGGAGGTGAAAAACTGTTTTTT. This gives the protein CASSRVGGGEKLFF.

V usage is TRBV4-1 and J usage is TRBJ2-6, with 7 bases lining up with TRBD1. This CDR3 comprises 19 residues. Germline assignment: CDR1 MGHRA and CDR2 YSYEKL. V shed 0 bases and J 1 base; nucleotides not matched to a gene: 9. CDR3 coding DNA: TGCGCCAGCAGCCAAGATCTGAGGGGGCCGGGATCTGGGGCCAACGTCCTGACTTTC. Translation gives CASSQDLRGPGSGANVLTF.

This chain links TRBV6-5 with TRBJ1-1, with unresolved D. Germline V gene data show CDR1 as MNHEY and CDR2 as SVGAGI. V was clipped by 4 bases and J by 4 bases, with 13 bases between them. The CDR3 loop spans 14 amino acids. The CDR3 reads CASSFNRRSTEAFF. The DNA for the CDR3 is TGTGCCAGCAGTTTCAACCGGAGATCCACTGAAGCTTTCTTT.

This sequence joins TRBV5-4 and TRBJ2-7, with 11 bases identical to TRBD2. The junction had 5 bases not matched to a gene; V was cut back by 1 base and J by 5 bases. Germline lookup yields CDR1 SGHNT and CDR2 YYREEE (reference sequence). The CDR3 spans 15 residues. The CDR3 region has the DNA TGTGCCAGCAGCTTGCTAGCGGGAGGCGGCGACGAGCAGTACTTC. Its translation is CASSLLAGGGDEQYF.